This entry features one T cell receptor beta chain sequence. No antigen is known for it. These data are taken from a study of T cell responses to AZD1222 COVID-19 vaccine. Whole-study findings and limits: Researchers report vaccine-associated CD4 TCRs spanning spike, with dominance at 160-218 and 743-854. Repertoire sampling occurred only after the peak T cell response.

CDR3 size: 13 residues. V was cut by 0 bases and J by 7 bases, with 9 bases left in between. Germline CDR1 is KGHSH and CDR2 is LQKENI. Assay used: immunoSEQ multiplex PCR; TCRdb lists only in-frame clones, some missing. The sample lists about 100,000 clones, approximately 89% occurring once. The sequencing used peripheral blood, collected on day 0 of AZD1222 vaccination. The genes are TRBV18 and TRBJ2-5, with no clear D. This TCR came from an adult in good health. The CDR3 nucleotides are TGTGCCAGCTCACCACCGTCGGTCGGGACCCAGTACTTC. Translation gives CASSPPSVGTQYF.